Sequencing of this T cell receptor (beta chain) was carried out in a study of T cell repertoires in cytomegalovirus infection. TCRdb redid the calling of the reads with MiXCR, one entry per CDR3 protein. The table has approximately 110,000 distinct CDR3 sequences, around 31% seen once. Germline assignment: CDR1 SGHVS and CDR2 FNYEAQ. The CDR3 length is 15 residues. On this clonotype: As yet, its antigen is unknown. A much larger clone sits a single nucleotide away, making a read error possible.

The sequence derives from a human donor in good health (CMV status not recorded). Some clones in this sample may be carry-over from other donors' samples. This chain links TRBV7-6 with TRBJ2-1; 7 bases are a match to TRBD2. The material was CD8+ T cells from cultured PBMCs, obtained from culture after CMV antigen stimulation. This CDR3 reads CASSLGASGYNELFF. The CDR3 DNA sequence: TGTGCCAGCAGCTTAGGGGCTAGCGGATACAATGAGCTGTTCTTC.